The entry below describes one T cell receptor beta chain. Its cognate antigen is unknown. The germline gene is not matched at one end of the junction; a read error may be the cause. The study's findings and limits: In terms of TCR gene usage, tumor memory CD4+ T cells clustered together with blood and lymph node memory CD4+ cells, as well as with lymph node naive CD4+ cells. The larger cohort examined one V-J beta rearrangement, not whole repertoires.

MiXCR, applied by TCRdb to the 5' RACE reads, yields one record per CDR3 protein. The data show roughly 45,000 distinct CDR3 sequences, 22% seen once. Cells sorted as Tregs were CD4+, CD25+ and CD127-/low. The material sequenced was Tregs sorted from blood. This TCR was sampled from a female donor with breast cancer.

In nucleotides, the CDR3 is TGTGCCAGCAGTCACACTAGCGGGAGGTACAATGAGCAGCTCTTC. Protein product: CASSHTSGRYNEQLF. The genes are TRBV7-9 and TRBJ2-1; TRBD2 matches 12 bases. This CDR3 has 15 residues. The germline V gene has CDR1 SEHNR and CDR2 FQNEAQ (reference sequence).